The sequence of this T cell receptor (beta chain) was determined in a study of tumor-infiltrating lymphocytes in primary liver carcinoma. Study-wide context: The patients comprised men and women between the ages of 30 and 69 years. Spanning 4.2 to 10 cm, the tumors were T1-T3 N0M0. Study-wide results and caveats: It was tumor-adjacent and tumor-blood pairs that overlapped less than tumor region pairs did. The samples were not sorted (they were bulk), so CD4+ and CD8+ repertoires were not compared.

Alongside blood RNA obtained from unsorted whole blood, germline DNA was also extracted. This CDR3 has 13 amino acids. In germline, CDR1 is SGHAT, CDR2 FQNNGV. A primer in the constant region served to generate TCR beta cDNA from approximately 500 ng of total RNA. Slightly modified ARM-PCR, run as three nested multiplex PCR rounds, produced the TCR beta libraries. Running 9 to 10 cycles apiece, the first two PCR rounds relied on TRBV1-TRBV30 forward primers together with a C-beta reverse primer. TCRdb redid the calling of the multiplex PCR reads with MiXCR, one entry per CDR3 protein. In the table there are 300,000 to 400,000 distinct CDR3 sequences, less than 70% of which are singletons. About this clonotype itself: Its antigen is as yet unknown. One end of the junction fails to match germline, which may point to a read error.

The sequenced sample consisted of peripheral blood. This clonotype was obtained from a man aged 35 to 55 with primary liver carcinoma and hepatitis B virus infection. V is TRBV11-2 and J is TRBJ1-1; D call uncertain. The CDR3 loop reads CTSSLSIEGEAFF. The CDR3, as DNA: TGTACCAGCAGCTTAAGCATAGAGGGCGAAGCTTTCTTT.